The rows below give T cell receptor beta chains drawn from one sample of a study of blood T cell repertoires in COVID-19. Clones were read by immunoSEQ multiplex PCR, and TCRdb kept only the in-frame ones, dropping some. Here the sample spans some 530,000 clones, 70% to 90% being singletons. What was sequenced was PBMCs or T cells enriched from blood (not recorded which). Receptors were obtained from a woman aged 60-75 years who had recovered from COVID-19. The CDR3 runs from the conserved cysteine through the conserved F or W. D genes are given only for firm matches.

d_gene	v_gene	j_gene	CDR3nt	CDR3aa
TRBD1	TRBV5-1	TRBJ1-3	TGCGCCAGCAGCTTTGGACAGGAGGTGGGAAACACCATATATTTT	CASSFGQEVGNTIYF
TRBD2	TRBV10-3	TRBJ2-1	TGTGCCATCAGTGGGGGACTAGCGGGGGGCTACAATGAGCAGTTCTTC	CAISGGLAGGYNEQFF
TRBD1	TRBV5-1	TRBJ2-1	TGCGCCAGCACGGGACAGGCTGGTAATGAGCAGTTCTTC	CASTGQAGNEQFF
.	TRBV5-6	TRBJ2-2	TGTGCCAGCAGCGCGGGTCTCAGGTTCACCGGGGAGCTGTTTTTT	CASSAGLRFTGELFF
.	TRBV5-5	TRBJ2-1	TGTGCCAGCAGCTTGGCCGGGCAGGGATCCAATGAGCAGTTCTTC	CASSLAGQGSNEQFF
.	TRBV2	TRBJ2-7	TGTGCCAGCAGTGGAGTAGAGCAGTACTTC	CASSGVEQYF
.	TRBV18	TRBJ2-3	TGTGCCAGCTCACCACGACAGGCGTACACAGATACGCAGTATTTT	CASSPRQAYTDTQYF
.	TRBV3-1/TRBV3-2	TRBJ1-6	TGTGCCAGCAGCCTTTTAGCCCCTTCCTGGATCAGCTCCTATAATTCACCCCTCCACTTT	CASSLLAPSWISSYNSPLHF
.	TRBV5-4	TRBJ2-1	TGTGCCAGCAGCTTGCGGGGAGGATTGGACAATGAGCAGTTCTTC	CASSLRGGLDNEQFF
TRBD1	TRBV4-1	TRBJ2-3	TGCGCCAGCAGCCACCTCCCGGGACAGGGACCAGATACGCAGTATTTT	CASSHLPGQGPDTQYF
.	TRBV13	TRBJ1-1	TGTGCCAGCAGCCTAGGGGAGAGGAACACTGAAGCTTTCTTT	CASSLGERNTEAFF
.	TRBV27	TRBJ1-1	TGTGCCAGCACTCTAACTTCCCGCGGGAACACTGAAGCTTTCTTT	CASTLTSRGNTEAFF
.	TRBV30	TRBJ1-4	TGTGCCTGGACCAGCGGAGGGGTTGGTGGTGGTGAAAAACTGTTTTTT	CAWTSGGVGGGEKLFF
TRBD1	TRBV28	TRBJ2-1	TGTGCCAGCAGTTTAAACAGGGGAACCTACAATGAGCAGTTCTTC	CASSLNRGTYNEQFF
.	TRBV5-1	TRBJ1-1	TGCGCCAGCAGCTTGTCAGGGGCCACTGAAGCTTTCTTT	CASSLSGATEAFF
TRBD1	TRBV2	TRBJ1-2	TGTGCCGAGGAGGGGGCAGGCGCTTCCTATGGCTACACCTTC	CAEEGAGASYGYTF
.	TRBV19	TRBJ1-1	TGTGCCAGTAGTATAGGTGCGGGGTACACTGAAGCTTTCTTT	CASSIGAGYTEAFF
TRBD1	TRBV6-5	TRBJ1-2	TGTGCCAGCAGCTACAGGGGGGGGTATGGCTACACCTTC	CASSYRGGYGYTF
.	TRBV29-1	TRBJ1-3	TGCAGCGTTGTATTTCCGGGAAACACCATATATTTT	CSVVFPGNTIYF
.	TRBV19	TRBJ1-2	TGTGCCAGTAGTATTCGAGCGGTCGACCAGCGAGGCTACACCTTC	CASSIRAVDQRGYTF
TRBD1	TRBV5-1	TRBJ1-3	TGCGCCAGCAGCCCTACAATCGCGACAGGGGGTGGAAACACCATATATTTT	CASSPTIATGGGNTIYF
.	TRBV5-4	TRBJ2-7	TGTGCCAGCAGCTTCACGGGTTCCTACGAGCAGTACTTC	CASSFTGSYEQYF
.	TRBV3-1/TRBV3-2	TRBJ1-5	TGTGCCAGCAATGGGGCAGGGGTCCAGCCCCAGCATTTT	CASNGAGVQPQHF
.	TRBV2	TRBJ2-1	TGTGCCAGCAGGAAGTCAGGGGGGACCTACAATGAGCAGTTCTTC	CASRKSGGTYNEQFF
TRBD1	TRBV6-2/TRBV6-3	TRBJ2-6	TGTGCCAGCAGTACCCTAGGACAGGGGGCGTCTGGGGCCAACGTCCTGACTTTC	CASSTLGQGASGANVLTF
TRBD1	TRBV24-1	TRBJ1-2	TGTGCCACCAGTGAGGGGGGACAGGCCGCTAACTATGGCTACACCTTC	CATSEGGQAANYGYTF
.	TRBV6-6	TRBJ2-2	TGTGCCAGCAGTTACTCGGGGCCGACCGGGGAGCTGTTTTTT	CASSYSGPTGELFF